This TCR beta chain derives from a study of T cell responses to AZD1222 COVID-19 vaccine. Study findings and constraints: Along spike, vaccine-associated CD4 TCRs were found throughout, with dominance at 160-218 and 743-854.

Germline V gene sequence: CDR1 MDHEN, CDR2 SYDVKM. The CDR3 consists of 15 residues. Unmatched junction bases numbered 10, after V lost 3 bases and J lost 6 bases. As for this clone: Its antigen is unknown.

Clones were sequenced by immunoSEQ multiplex PCR, and TCRdb holds only the in-frame ones, with some missing. The table shows 80,000 to 100,000 clones, with approximately 90% occurring only once. V is TRBV28 and J is TRBJ1-1; TRBD1 matches 7 bases. The sequence was collected from an adult in good health. Material: peripheral blood, obtained on day 0 of AZD1222 vaccination. CDR3 loop: CASSFSGGEGAEAFF. In nucleotides, the CDR3 is TGTGCCAGCAGTTTCTCAGGGGGTGAAGGGGCTGAAGCTTTCTTT.